The sequence of this T cell receptor (beta chain) was determined in a study of regulatory T cells in long-lasting Graves disease. Arm-PCR of CDR3 regions and iRepertoire HTBI primers were used to build TCR beta libraries. In the authors' workflow: Spanning all samples, the identified segments comprised roughly 66 TRBV and around 15 TRBJ. TCRdb called the multiplex PCR reads again in MiXCR, with one record for every CDR3 protein. These V and J calls derive from TCRdb rather than the authors' analysis. The top ten hold over 8.5% of the sample, which has 400,000 to 450,000 distinct CDR3 sequences, about 16% seen once. This clonotype was recorded many times. Regarding time point: newly diagnosed GD, antithyroid drugs for less than 3 months. TCR sequences were obtained from RNA taken from PBMCs. Patients all came to the study from an endocrinology department in Xi'an, China. The sample was also reused in another study, on T cells in Graves' hyperthyroidism and ophthalmopathy. That source notes: Patients aged 18 to 65 with hyperthyroidism were newly diagnosed, with duration under 2 months. Clonotypes that were expanded in thyroid above 0.001 mostly appeared in blood too.

The sequence was obtained from a woman in her twenties or thirties with Graves disease. This material consisted of peripheral blood mononuclear cells (PBMCs), taken at new diagnosis, from a patient treated with antithyroid drugs.

The CDR3 coding sequence is TGTGCCACCAGCAGAGCCCGGAGGGATCAGCCCCAGCATTTT. Its protein is CATSRARRDQPQHF. This chain joins TRBV15 and TRBJ1-5; D is undetermined. CDR3 length: 14 residues. Trimming cost V 1 base and J 5 bases, with 9 bases left between them. In germline, CDR1 is LNHNV, CDR2 YYDKDF (reference sequence).